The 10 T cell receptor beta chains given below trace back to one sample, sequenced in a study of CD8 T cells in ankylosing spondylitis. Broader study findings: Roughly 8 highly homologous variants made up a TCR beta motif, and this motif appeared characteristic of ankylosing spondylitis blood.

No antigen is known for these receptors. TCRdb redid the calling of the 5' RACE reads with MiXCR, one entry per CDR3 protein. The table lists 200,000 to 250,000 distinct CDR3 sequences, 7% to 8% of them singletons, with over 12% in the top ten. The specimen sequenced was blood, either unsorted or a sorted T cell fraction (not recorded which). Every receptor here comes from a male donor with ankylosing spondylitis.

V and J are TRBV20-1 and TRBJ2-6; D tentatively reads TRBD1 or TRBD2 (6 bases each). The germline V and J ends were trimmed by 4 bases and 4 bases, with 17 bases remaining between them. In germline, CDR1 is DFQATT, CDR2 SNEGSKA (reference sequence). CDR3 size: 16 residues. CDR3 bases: TGCAGTGCTACCGATAGTTGGGGGGCAGGGGCCAACGTCCTGACTTTC. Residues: CSATDSWGAGANVLTF.

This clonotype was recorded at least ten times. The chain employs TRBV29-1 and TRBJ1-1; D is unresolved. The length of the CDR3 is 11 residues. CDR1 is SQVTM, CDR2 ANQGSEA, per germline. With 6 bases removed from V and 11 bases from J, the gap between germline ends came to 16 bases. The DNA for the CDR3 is TGCAGCGTCGAAAGAACGATTGGGGCTTTCTTT. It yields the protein CSVERTIGAFF.

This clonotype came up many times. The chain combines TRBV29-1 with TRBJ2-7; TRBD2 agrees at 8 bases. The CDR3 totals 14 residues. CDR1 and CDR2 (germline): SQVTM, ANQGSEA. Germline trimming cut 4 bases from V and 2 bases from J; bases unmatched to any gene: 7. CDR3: CSVVGGANPYEQYF. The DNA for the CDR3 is TGCAGCGTTGTCGGGGGGGCGAACCCCTACGAGCAGTACTTC.

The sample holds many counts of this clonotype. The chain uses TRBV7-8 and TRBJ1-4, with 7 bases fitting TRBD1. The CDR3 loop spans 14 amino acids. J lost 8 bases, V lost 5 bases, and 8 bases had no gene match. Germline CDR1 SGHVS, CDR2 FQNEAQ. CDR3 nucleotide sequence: TGTGCCAGCAGCCGGGAACAGGGGCGGGAAAAACTGTTTTTT. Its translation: CASSREQGREKLFF.

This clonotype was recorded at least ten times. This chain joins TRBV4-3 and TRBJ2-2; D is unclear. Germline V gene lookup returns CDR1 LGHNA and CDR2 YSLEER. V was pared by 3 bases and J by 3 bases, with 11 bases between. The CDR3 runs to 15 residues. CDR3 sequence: CASSHGRSHTGELFF. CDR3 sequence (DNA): TGCGCCAGCAGCCACGGACGGAGCCACACCGGGGAGCTGTTTTTT.

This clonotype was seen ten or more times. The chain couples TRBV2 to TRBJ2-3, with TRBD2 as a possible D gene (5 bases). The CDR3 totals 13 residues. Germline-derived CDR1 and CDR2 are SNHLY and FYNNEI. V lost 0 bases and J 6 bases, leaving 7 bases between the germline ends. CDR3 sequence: CASSEARGDTQYF. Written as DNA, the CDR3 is TGTGCCAGCAGTGAAGCTAGAGGGGATACGCAGTATTTT.

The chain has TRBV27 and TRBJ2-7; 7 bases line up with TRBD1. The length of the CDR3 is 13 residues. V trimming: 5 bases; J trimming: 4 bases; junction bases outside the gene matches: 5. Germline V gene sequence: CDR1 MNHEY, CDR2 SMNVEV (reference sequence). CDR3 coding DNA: TGTGCCAGCAGTCCGTTGGGACAGTACGAGCAGTACTTC. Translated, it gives CASSPLGQYEQYF.

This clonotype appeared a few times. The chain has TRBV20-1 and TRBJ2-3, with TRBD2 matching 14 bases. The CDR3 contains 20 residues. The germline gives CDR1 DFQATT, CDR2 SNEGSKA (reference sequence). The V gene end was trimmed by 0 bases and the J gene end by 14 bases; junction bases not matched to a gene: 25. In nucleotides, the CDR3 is TGCAGTGCTAGAGATGTCGACAGGGCGGTTAATAGACTAGCGGGAGGGCCGTTGTATTTT. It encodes CSARDVDRAVNRLAGGPLYF.

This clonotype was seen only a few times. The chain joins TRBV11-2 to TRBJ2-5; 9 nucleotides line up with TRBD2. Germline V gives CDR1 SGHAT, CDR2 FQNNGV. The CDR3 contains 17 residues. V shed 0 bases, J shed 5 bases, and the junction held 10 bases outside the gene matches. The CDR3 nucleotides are TGTGCCAGCAGCTTAGATCGGCGGGAGGGCTTACGGGAGACCCAGTACTTC. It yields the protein CASSLDRREGLRETQYF.

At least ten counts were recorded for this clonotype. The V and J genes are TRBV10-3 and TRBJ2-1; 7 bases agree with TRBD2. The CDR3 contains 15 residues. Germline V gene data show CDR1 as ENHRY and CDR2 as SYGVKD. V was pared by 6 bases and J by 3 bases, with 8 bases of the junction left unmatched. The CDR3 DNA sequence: TGTGCCATCAGAAATCCTAGCGGAAACTACAATGAGCAGTTCTTC. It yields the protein CAIRNPSGNYNEQFF.